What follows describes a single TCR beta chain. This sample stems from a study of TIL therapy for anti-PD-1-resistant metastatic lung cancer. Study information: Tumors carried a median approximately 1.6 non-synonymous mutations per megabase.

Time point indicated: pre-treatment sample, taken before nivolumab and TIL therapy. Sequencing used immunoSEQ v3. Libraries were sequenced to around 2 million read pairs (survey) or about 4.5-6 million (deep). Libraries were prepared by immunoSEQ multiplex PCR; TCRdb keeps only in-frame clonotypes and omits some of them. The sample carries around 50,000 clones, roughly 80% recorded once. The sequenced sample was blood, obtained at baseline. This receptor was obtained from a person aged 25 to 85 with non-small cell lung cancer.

The CDR3: CASSATALNEKLFF. CDR3 DNA sequence: TGTGCCAGCAGTGCGACAGCTTTAAATGAAAAACTGTTTTTT. The V gene is TRBV7-9, the J gene TRBJ1-4; D possibly corresponds to TRBD1 (5 bases). The CDR3 spans 14 residues. Germline CDR1 and CDR2: SEHNR and FQNEAQ (reference sequence). Trimming pared 6 bases from V and 5 bases from J, leaving 13 bases between.